A selection of T cell receptor beta chains follows, all from one sample in a study of T cells in Graves' hyperthyroidism and ophthalmopathy. TCRdb re-analysed the multiplex PCR reads in MiXCR, keeping a single row per CDR3 protein. The sample lists some 560,000 distinct CDR3 sequences, less than 20% occurring once. Input material: blood. These receptors came from a woman in her twenties or thirties with Graves' hyperthyroidism. Both conserved end residues are part of each CDR3. Each record gives: V gene, D gene, clone size, J gene, CDR3 protein, CDR3 DNA. The D gene is left open where the match is weak. A clone size is listed for some rows: how often the clone was seen (once, few, many), or a class if it is expanded.

>TRBV7-2|NA|NA|TRBJ2-1
CASSEGGGSSYNEQFF
TGTGCCAGCAGCGAGGGGGGCGGAAGCTCCTACAATGAGCAGTTCTTC
>TRBV7-2|NA|few|TRBJ2-2
CASSGGVSTGELFF
TGTGCCAGCAGCGGGGGAGTAAGCACCGGGGAGCTGTTTTTT
>TRBV15|NA|NA|TRBJ2-5
CATSELGVAEYF
TGTGCCACCAGCGAATTGGGGGTAGCGGAGTACTTC
>TRBV2|NA|many|TRBJ1-1
CASSEASGYTDTEAFF
TGTGCCAGCAGTGAGGCCTCAGGGTATACGGACACTGAAGCTTTCTTT
>TRBV5-1|NA|NA|TRBJ2-1
CASSLYVGAPSSYNEQFF
TGCGCCAGCAGCTTGTATGTCGGGGCTCCGAGCTCCTACAATGAGCAGTTCTTC
>TRBV3-1|TRBD2|many|TRBJ2-7
CASSRRLAGGSEQYF
TGTGCCAGCAGCCGGCGACTAGCGGGAGGTAGCGAGCAGTACTTC
>TRBV29-1|TRBD2|many|TRBJ2-1
CSVEGGRGSYNEQFF
TGCAGCGTTGAGGGCGGGAGGGGCTCCTACAATGAGCAGTTCTTC
>TRBV7-9|NA|many|TRBJ1-1
CASSSELSWAFF
TGTGCCAGCAGTTCAGAACTAAGCTGGGCTTTCTTT
>TRBV5-4|TRBD1|NA|TRBJ1-2
CASSGLGTGASYGYTF
TGTGCCAGCAGCGGACTCGGGACAGGGGCGAGCTATGGCTACACCTTC
>TRBV7-3|NA|NA|TRBJ1-1
CASSLEGLGVTEAFF
TGTGCCAGCAGCTTAGAGGGACTGGGAGTCACTGAAGCTTTCTTT
>TRBV12-3/TRBV12-4|TRBD1|once|TRBJ1-2
CASSRWDRARGNGYTF
TGTGCCAGCAGTAGGTGGGACAGGGCAAGGGGCAATGGCTACACCTTC
>TRBV2|TRBD2|many|TRBJ2-1
CASRGDWLAGGRTYNEQFF
TGTGCCAGCAGGGGGGATTGGCTAGCGGGAGGGCGAACCTACAATGAGCAGTTCTTC
>TRBV20-1|NA|few|TRBJ2-2
CSARESPSGFWRTGELFF
TGCAGTGCTAGAGAGTCCCCGAGCGGCTTTTGGAGGACCGGGGAGCTGTTTTTT
>TRBV7-2|NA|many|TRBJ1-5
CASSLGSAQPQHF
TGTGCCAGCAGCTTAGGCTCGGCGCAGCCCCAGCATTTT
>TRBV29-1|NA|few|TRBJ2-1
CSVGPSRGGGHNEQFF
TGCAGCGTGGGGCCTAGCCGAGGTGGTGGGCACAATGAGCAGTTCTTC
>TRBV10-3|TRBD1|NA|TRBJ1-3
CASSKQETGQGNTIYF
TGTGCCAGCTCAAAGCAGGAGACAGGGCAAGGAAACACCATATATTTT
>TRBV7-9|NA|few|TRBJ2-1
CASLGGEQFF
TGTGCCAGCCTGGGAGGAGAGCAGTTCTTC
>TRBV27|TRBD1|few|TRBJ1-6
CASSLWDREDSPLHF
TGTGCCAGCAGCCTTTGGGACAGGGAGGATTCACCCCTCCACTTT
>TRBV4-1|NA|few|TRBJ1-2
CASSQGAGANDYGYTF
TGCGCCAGCAGCCAAGGGGCAGGGGCGAATGATTATGGCTACACCTTC
>TRBV9|NA|few|TRBJ1-3
CASSVGGGSSGNTIYF
TGTGCCAGCAGCGTAGGAGGGGGTTCCTCTGGAAACACCATATATTTT
>TRBV27|NA|many|TRBJ2-5
CASSLGFGQGWETQYF
TGTGCCAGCAGTTTAGGGTTTGGGCAGGGCTGGGAGACCCAGTACTTC
>TRBV19|NA|once|TRBJ1-5
CASSMRGRHNQPQHF
TGTGCCAGTAGTATGAGGGGCAGGCACAATCAGCCCCAGCATTTT
>TRBV27|TRBD2|NA|TRBJ2-2
CASRRGAGELFF
TGTGCCAGCAGACGGGGGGCCGGGGAGCTGTTTTTT